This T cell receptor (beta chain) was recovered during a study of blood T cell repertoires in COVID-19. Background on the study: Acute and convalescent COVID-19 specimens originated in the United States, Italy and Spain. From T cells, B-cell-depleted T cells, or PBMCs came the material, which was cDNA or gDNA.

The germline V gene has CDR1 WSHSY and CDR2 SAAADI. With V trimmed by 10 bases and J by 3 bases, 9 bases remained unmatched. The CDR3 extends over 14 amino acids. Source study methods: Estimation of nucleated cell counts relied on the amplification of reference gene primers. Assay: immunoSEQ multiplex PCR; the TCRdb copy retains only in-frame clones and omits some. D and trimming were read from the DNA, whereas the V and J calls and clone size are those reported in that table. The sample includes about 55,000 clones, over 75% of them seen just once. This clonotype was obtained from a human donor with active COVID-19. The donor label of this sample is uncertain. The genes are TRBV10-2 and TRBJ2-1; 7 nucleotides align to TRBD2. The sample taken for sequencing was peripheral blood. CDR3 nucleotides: TGCGCCACCAGGGCGGGAGTTGGCTACAATGAGCAGTTCTTC. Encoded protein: CATRAGVGYNEQFF.